The 28 T cell receptor beta chains in this list originate from one sample, sequenced in a study of blood T cell repertoires in COVID-19. The assay was immunoSEQ multiplex PCR, and TCRdb's table has in-frame clones only and misses some. Here the sample spans around 70,000 clones, about four fifths being singletons. Sequencing input: peripheral blood. The receptors derive from a human donor in a cohort sampled during active COVID-19.

This sequence joins TRBV4-1 and TRBJ1-4; 9 bases agree with TRBD1. CDR3 length: 16 residues. The V gene's germline CDR1 is MGHRA and CDR2 YSYEKL. J was trimmed by 13 bases and V by 1 base; bases with no gene match: 13. DNA of the CDR3: TGCGCCAGCAGCCAAGGGGGTCGCGGGACAGGGCAACTACTGTTTTTT. Translating it yields CASSQGGRGTGQLLFF.

The table lists this clone with a count of one. The V and J genes are TRBV27 and TRBJ2-7; 9 bases are a match to TRBD2. J was trimmed by 0 bases and V by 5 bases; bases with no gene match: 8. The CDR3 length is 16 residues. The germline gives CDR1 MNHEY, CDR2 SMNVEV (reference sequence). The CDR3 bases are TGTGCCAGCAGTCCCTTAGCGGGAGTAGCCTCCTACGAGCAGTACTTC. Residues: CASSPLAGVASYEQYF.

The V gene is TRBV7-2, the J gene TRBJ2-7; TRBD1 matches 7 bases. The CDR3 sequence is 12 residues long. CDR1 and CDR2 from the germline V gene are SGHTA and FQGNSA. The V gene end was trimmed by 5 bases and the J gene end by 11 bases; junction bases not matched to a gene: 9. Here the CDR3 reads CASSPATGTEYF. CDR3 DNA: TGTGCCAGCAGCCCCGCGACCGGGACAGAGTACTTC.

The rearrangement links TRBV7-2 to TRBJ2-7, with TRBD2 matching over 9 bases. The CDR3 covers 16 residues. Unmatched junction bases numbered 9, after V lost 5 bases and J lost 1 base. Germline CDR1 is SGHTA and CDR2 is FQGNSA. The CDR3 DNA reads TGTGCCAGCAGCAAAGACGGACTAGCGAATTCCTACGAGCAGTACTTC. Protein sequence: CASSKDGLANSYEQYF.

The rearrangement links TRBV19 to TRBJ1-5; perhaps TRBD1 as D (5 bases). The V gene lost 7 bases and the J gene lost 2 bases, with 21 bases spanning the gap. Germline V gives CDR1 LNHDA, CDR2 SQIVND (reference sequence). This CDR3 has 17 residues. The CDR3 sequence: CASIAGPTTPGNQPQHF. The DNA for the CDR3 is TGTGCCAGTATCGCGGGACCCACAACCCCCGGCAATCAGCCCCAGCATTTT.

The rearrangement links TRBV7-9 to TRBJ1-1, with TRBD1 matching 9 bases. The V gene end was trimmed by 5 bases and the J gene end by 1 base; junction bases not matched to a gene: 5. The germline gives CDR1 SEHNR, CDR2 FQNEAQ (reference sequence). The CDR3 runs to 15 residues. The CDR3 reads CASSPRQGGNTEAFF. The CDR3 region has the DNA TGTGCCAGCAGCCCGAGACAGGGGGGGAACACTGAAGCTTTCTTT.

This clone was counted a few times. This chain uses TRBV30 with TRBJ1-6; D unclear. This CDR3 has 14 residues. V lost 1 base and J lost 7, with 11 bases in between. From germline, CDR1 is GTSNPN and CDR2 SVGIG (reference sequence). The CDR3 coding sequence is TGTGCCTGGAGTGAAGGCAGGCGAAATTCACCCCTCCACTTT. Its translation: CAWSEGRRNSPLHF.

This clone turned up a few times. The chain is built from TRBV30 and TRBJ1-2; D uncertain. The germline V and J ends were trimmed by 4 bases and 0 bases, with 12 bases remaining between them. The CDR3 spans 14 residues. Germline CDR1 reads GTSNPN; CDR2 reads SVGIG (reference sequence). CDR3 DNA: TGTGCCTGGACCCCAACCGGGACTAACTATGGCTACACCTTC. It encodes CAWTPTGTNYGYTF.

CDR3 nucleotide sequence: TGTGCCAGCAGCCCCTCGGGTCCCGCCAAAAACATTCAGTACTTC. Translated: CASSPSGPAKNIQYF. The rearrangement joins TRBV3-1 (or the pseudogene TRBV3-2) to TRBJ2-4; D is uncertain. The CDR3 is 15 residues long. V lost 4 bases, J lost 1 base, and 11 bases lay in between. Germline V gene data show CDR1 as LGHDT and CDR2 as YNNKEL (reference sequence).

In its sample, this clone was seen a few times. The chain's CDR3 is CASSRGQEGDTQYF. CDR3 bases: TGTGCCAGCAGCCGTGGACAGGAAGGGGATACGCAGTATTTT. J is TRBJ2-3 and V is TRBV11-3; the match to TRBD1 covers 7 bases. CDR3 length: 14 amino acids. Unmatched junction bases numbered 8, after V lost 5 bases and J lost 6 bases. Germline V lookup: CDR1 SGHNT, CDR2 YENEEA.

This chain uses TRBV5-1 with TRBJ1-6; possibly TRBD1 for D (6 bases). There are 18 residues in the CDR3. V was shortened by 5 bases and J by 8 bases, with 26 bases between the two germline ends. Germline loops: CDR1 SGHRS, CDR2 YFSETQ. In DNA, the CDR3 is TGCGCCAGCAGTTTAGGCCGAGTGAGAGGGGGAAGGGATTCACCCCTCCACTTT. Translated, it gives CASSLGRVRGGRDSPLHF.

The rearrangement joins TRBV5-1 to TRBJ2-1; no firm D call. The germline V gene has CDR1 SGHRS and CDR2 YFSETQ. V lost 0 bases to trimming and J lost 3 bases, with 10 bases between them. This CDR3 has 15 amino acids. Here the CDR3 reads CASSLVSPSYNEQFF. CDR3 DNA sequence: TGCGCCAGCAGCTTGGTTTCTCCGAGCTACAATGAGCAGTTCTTC. The whole variable domain, filled in from reference TRBV5-1 and TRBJ2-1, reads KAGVTQTPRYLIKTRGQQVTLSCSPISGHRSVSWYQQTPGQGLQFLFEYFSETQRNKGNFPGRFSGRQFSNSRSEMNVSTLELGDSALYLCASSLVSPSYNEQFFGPGTRLTVL.

This clone turned up a few times. The chain carries TRBV5-4 and TRBJ1-2; no clear D gene. The CDR3 is made up of 12 amino acids. V lost 2 bases and J lost 8, with 10 bases in between. Germline V lookup: CDR1 SGHNT, CDR2 YYREEE (reference sequence). In DNA, the CDR3 is TGTGCCAGCAGCTTCTACAGTGGGGGCTACACCTTC. Translated, it gives CASSFYSGGYTF. Together with reference TRBV5-4 and TRBJ1-2, the CDR3 gives the full variable domain: ETGVTQSPTHLIKTRGQQVTLRCSSQSGHNTVSWYQQALGQGPQFIFQYYREEENGRGNFPPRFSGLQFPNYSSELNVNALELDDSALYLCASSFYSGGYTFGSGTRLTVV.

The genes are TRBV29-1 and TRBJ2-1; 9 nucleotides match TRBD2. V dropped 6 bases and J dropped 8; count of bases not matched to a gene: 11. The CDR3 is made up of 14 amino acids. Germline CDR1 and CDR2: SQVTM and ANQGSEA. Here the CDR3 DNA reads TGCAGCGTCATGGGCGGGAGGGCCGCGGATGAGCAGTTCTTC. Translated: CSVMGGRAADEQFF.

This chain links TRBV14 with TRBJ2-7; 11 bases align to TRBD2. V was pared by 3 bases and J by 8 bases, with 6 bases of the junction left unmatched. The germline V gene has CDR1 SGHDN and CDR2 FVKESK. The CDR3 is 14 amino acids. The CDR3, as DNA: TGTGCCAGCAGCCATCCACTAGCGGGAGTTAAGCAGTACTTC. This codes for CASSHPLAGVKQYF.

The rearrangement links TRBV30 to TRBJ1-4; possible D gene TRBD1, 6 bases. There are 14 residues in the CDR3. Germline-derived CDR1 and CDR2 are GTSNPN and SVGIG (reference sequence). V dropped 2 bases and J dropped 4 bases, with 11 bases sitting between them. The CDR3 loop is CAWSTTGLNEKLFF. The CDR3 nucleotides are TGTGCCTGGAGTACGACAGGCCTTAATGAAAAACTGTTTTTT.

This clone was detected only once. V is TRBV10-2 and J is TRBJ2-7; possible D gene TRBD1, 6 bases. The CDR3 covers 15 residues. V was trimmed by 6 bases and J by 1 base, leaving 16 bases between them. Per germline, CDR1 WSHSY and CDR2 SAAADI. The CDR3 here is CASSNREYESYEQYF. DNA for the CDR3: TGCGCCAGCAGCAACAGGGAATACGAATCCTACGAGCAGTACTTC.

The chain couples TRBV29-1 to TRBJ2-7; 12 nucleotides align to TRBD2. With 6 bases clipped from V and 0 bases from J, the junction kept 3 bases outside the gene matches. This CDR3 comprises 14 residues. Per the germline V gene, CDR1 is SQVTM and CDR2 is ANQGSEA. The CDR3 loop reads CSVLAGGSSYEQYF. The CDR3, as DNA: TGCAGCGTGCTAGCGGGAGGGTCCTCCTACGAGCAGTACTTC.

V usage is TRBV7-2 and J usage is TRBJ1-4; tentative D call: TRBD1 (5 bases). The CDR3 length is 14 residues. CDR1 and CDR2 from the germline V gene are SGHTA and FQGNSA. Trimming removed 5 bases from V and 2 bases from J, with 9 bases in between. CDR3 DNA sequence: TGTGCCAGCAGCCCGACAGATACTAATGAAAAACTGTTTTTT. It codes for CASSPTDTNEKLFF.

The rearrangement links TRBV28 to TRBJ2-2; no clear D gene. Germline V gives CDR1 MDHEN, CDR2 SYDVKM. The CDR3 has 13 amino acids. V was trimmed by 8 bases and J by 4 bases, leaving 11 bases between them. The CDR3 nucleotides read TGTGCCAGCCTATCAGAGGCCACCGGGGAGCTGTTTTTT. It translates to CASLSEATGELFF.

CDR3 DNA sequence: TGCGCCAGCACCGCCAACAGGGAAGGGACTGAAGCTTTCTTT. Translation gives CASTANREGTEAFF. V gene TRBV10-2 combines with J gene TRBJ1-1; tentative D call: TRBD1 (6 bases). The germline V gene encodes CDR1 WSHSY and CDR2 SAAADI. The CDR3 consists of 14 residues. V lost 7 bases and J 5 bases, leaving 17 bases between the germline ends.

The CDR3 nucleotides are TGTGCCAGCAGCTTAGCCGGACAGGGTTCAGGTGGGGCCAACGTCCTGACTTTC. Residues: CASSLAGQGSGGANVLTF. The chain employs TRBV5-5 and TRBJ2-6; 8 positions match TRBD1. The length of the CDR3 is 18 residues. The germline CDR1 and CDR2 sequences are SGHKS and YYEKEE (reference sequence). Trimming at V came to 2 bases and at J to 3 bases, leaving 10 bases not matched to a gene.

The CDR3 region is CASSLGGLNEKLFF. CDR3 DNA: TGCGCCAGCAGCTTGGGCGGGTTAAATGAAAAACTGTTTTTT. This chain links TRBV5-1 with TRBJ1-4; D gene ambiguous. The length of the CDR3 is 14 residues. Trimming removed 0 bases from V and 5 bases from J, with 8 bases in between. Per the germline V gene, CDR1 is SGHRS and CDR2 is YFSETQ.

The chain uses TRBV6-5 and TRBJ1-3, with TRBD1 identical over 8 bases. Looked up from germline, CDR1 is MNHEY and CDR2 is SVGAGI. The CDR3 length is 14 residues. The junction had 9 bases not matched to a gene; V was cut back by 9 bases and J by 5 bases. The CDR3 reads CARPVDRDRNTIYF. As DNA, the CDR3 is TGTGCCAGACCCGTGGACAGGGACAGAAACACCATATATTTT.

The chain uses TRBV7-8 and TRBJ1-4, with D possibly matching TRBD1 (5 bases). CDR1 is SGHVS and CDR2 is FQNEAQ in the germline V gene. Trimming took off 3 bases at V and 7 bases at J, with 15 bases between the two ends. The CDR3 covers 15 residues. CDR3 sequence: CASSFAGREVEKLFF. The CDR3 DNA is TGTGCCAGCAGCTTTGCAGGGAGGGAGGTTGAAAAACTGTTTTTT.

The chain is built from TRBV29-1 and TRBJ2-7; unclear D gene. Germline V gives CDR1 SQVTM, CDR2 ANQGSEA. Trimming took off 4 bases at V and 0 bases at J, with 10 bases between the two ends. There are 13 residues in the CDR3. DNA of the CDR3: TGCAGCGTTGGTATTCCGGGCTCCTACGAGCAGTACTTC. Residues: CSVGIPGSYEQYF.

The rearrangement links TRBV19 to TRBJ2-7; TRBD2 might be the D (6 bases). This CDR3 comprises 13 residues. Per germline, CDR1 LNHDA and CDR2 SQIVND (reference sequence). V was trimmed by 7 bases and J by 3 bases, leaving 13 bases between them. CDR3 sequence reads: CASTSGGNYEQYF. The CDR3 DNA reads TGTGCCAGTACGAGCGGAGGGAACTACGAGCAGTACTTC.

CDR3 sequence reads: CASSIDRVRETQYF. The CDR3 DNA sequence: TGCGCCAGCAGCATCGACAGGGTGAGGGAGACCCAGTACTTC. The gene calls are TRBV5-1 and TRBJ2-5; 7 bases agree with TRBD1. From germline, CDR1 is SGHRS and CDR2 YFSETQ. The CDR3 loop spans 14 amino acids. The ends lost 4 bases at V and 5 bases at J; junction bases unmatched: 8.